The 20 T cell receptor beta chains listed next were all sequenced from one sample in a study of T cells after yellow fever vaccination. TCRdb redid the calling of the 5' RACE reads with MiXCR, one entry per CDR3 protein. The sample includes about 26,000 distinct CDR3 sequences, roughly 4.5% seen only once; the top ten take around 40%. This sample comprised PBMCs, either bulk or a sorted T-cell subset (CD4+, CD8+, memory, or dextramer-sorted; not recorded which), obtained on the day of the yellow fever booster vaccination. The receptors shown here come from a man between 18 and 29 years old who received the YFV17D yellow fever vaccine.

Many counts were recorded for this clonotype. J is TRBJ1-6 and V is TRBV10-3; the D is unclear. V shed 4 bases and J shed 5 bases, with 12 bases lying between them. Germline CDR1 is ENHRY and CDR2 is SYGVKD. The CDR3 runs to 15 residues. The chain's CDR3 is CAISGAQNHNSPLHF. CDR3 in DNA: TGTGCCATCAGTGGGGCTCAGAATCATAATTCACCCCTCCACTTT.

This clonotype was recorded many times. V and J are TRBV6-2 or TRBV6-3 and TRBJ2-3; 9 bases are a match to TRBD2. This CDR3 has 16 residues. V was pared by 5 bases and J by 4 bases, with 10 bases of the junction left unmatched. Germline V gene data show CDR1 as MNHEY and CDR2 as SVGEGT. The CDR3 sequence is CASSRPPGGGADTQYF. CDR3 DNA: TGTGCCAGCAGTCGACCCCCGGGCGGGGGGGCAGATACGCAGTATTTT.

Many counts were recorded for this clonotype. The chain combines TRBV20-1 with TRBJ2-3; 9 bases map to TRBD1. The CDR3 contains 18 residues. CDR1 and CDR2 from the germline V gene are DFQATT and SNEGSKA (reference sequence). Losses at the gene ends were 1 base for V and 1 base for J; bases not matched to a gene: 12. Written as DNA, the CDR3 is TGCAGTGCTAGAGGAGGATTACAGGGGGCCATGGGCACAGATACGCAGTATTTT. Its translation: CSARGGLQGAMGTDTQYF.

This clonotype appeared a few times. The gene calls are TRBV5-4 and TRBJ1-2; D is undetermined. Trimming took off 4 bases at V and 1 base at J, with 8 bases between the two ends. The germline V gene encodes CDR1 SGHNT and CDR2 YYREEE (reference sequence). This CDR3 comprises 13 residues. CDR3 nucleotide sequence: TGTGCCAGCAGCCAAAACATTAACTATGGCTACACCTTC. It yields the protein CASSQNINYGYTF.

This clonotype was picked up many times. Here the CDR3 DNA reads TGTGCCATCAGTCCCGGACAGGGGATGGGAGACTATGGCTACACCTTC. It specifies CAISPGQGMGDYGYTF. V is TRBV10-3 and J is TRBJ1-2; TRBD1 aligns across 9 bases. The V and J ends lost 5 bases and 3 bases, in that order; junction bases with no gene match: 10. CDR3 length equals 16 residues. The germline CDR1 and CDR2 sequences are ENHRY and SYGVKD.

The sample holds many counts of this clonotype. V is TRBV5-6 and J is TRBJ1-1, with D tentatively TRBD1 (6 bases). This CDR3 has 12 amino acids. Germline values: CDR1 SGHDT, CDR2 YYEEEE. Trimming stripped 4 bases from V and 5 bases from J, with 9 bases between. CDR3 DNA sequence: TGTGCCAGCAGCGGGGGCTATACTGAAGCTTTCTTT. It yields the protein CASSGGYTEAFF. Drawing the rest from reference TRBV5-6 and TRBJ1-1, the complete variable domain is DAGVTQSPTHLIKTRGQQVTLRCSPKSGHDTVSWYQQALGQGPQFIFQYYEEEERQRGNFPDRFSGHQFPNYSSELNVNALLLGDSALYLCASSGGYTEAFFGQGTRLTVV.

This clonotype is labeled as medium-sized. The V and J genes are TRBV7-2 and TRBJ2-3, with 9 bases aligning to TRBD1. V was pared by 1 base and J by 4 bases, with 0 bases of the junction left unmatched. Germline CDR1 is SGHTA and CDR2 is FQGNSA. This CDR3 is 14 amino acids long. Here the CDR3 DNA reads TGTGCCAGCAGCTTAGGACAGGGGGCAGATACGCAGTATTTT. This gives the protein CASSLGQGADTQYF.

This clonotype was detected only a few times. The chain links TRBV25-1 to TRBJ2-2; D gene unclear. Germline lookup yields CDR1 MGHDK and CDR2 SYGVNS. This CDR3 comprises 13 residues. Trimming removed 5 bases at V and 4 bases at J, with 8 bases between. This CDR3 reads CASSPHGTGELFF. CDR3 nucleotides: TGTGCCAGCAGTCCCCACGGCACCGGGGAGCTGTTTTTT. Full variable domain (remainder filled in from reference TRBV25-1 and TRBJ2-2): EADIYQTPRYLVIGTGKKITLECSQTMGHDKMYWYQQDPGMELHLIHYSYGVNSTEKGDLSSESTVSRIRTEHFPLTLESARPSHTSQYLCASSPHGTGELFFGEGSRLTVL.

This clonotype was detected only a few times. The chain uses TRBV5-4 and TRBJ1-1; D is perhaps TRBD1 (6 bases). CDR1 SGHNT and CDR2 YYREEE come from the germline V gene (reference sequence). This CDR3 is 16 amino acids long. The ends were cut back, 1 base at V and 0 bases at J, with 13 bases in the middle. CDR3 nucleotide sequence: TGTGCCAGCAGCTTGCCCCGAACAGGGATGAACACTGAAGCTTTCTTT. This codes for CASSLPRTGMNTEAFF.

In this sample, this clonotype turned up many times. This sequence joins TRBV6-6 and TRBJ2-5; possibly TRBD2 for D (5 bases). V lost 5 bases and J 5 bases, leaving 15 bases between the germline ends. The CDR3 is 14 residues long. Germline CDR1 and CDR2: MNHNY and SVGAGI (reference sequence). CDR3 protein: CASSRGLSRETQYF. As DNA, the CDR3 is TGTGCCAGCAGTCGAGGGCTTTCTAGGGAGACCCAGTACTTC.

This clonotype came up a few times. This chain joins TRBV5-6 and TRBJ2-3; TRBD2 agrees at 11 bases. Per germline, CDR1 SGHDT and CDR2 YYEEEE. With 4 bases clipped from V and 1 base from J, the junction kept 5 bases outside the gene matches. The CDR3 is 16 amino acids. This CDR3 reads CASSPLAGGRTDTQYF. CDR3 in DNA: TGTGCCAGCAGCCCCCTAGCGGGGGGCCGCACAGATACGCAGTATTTT.

At least ten counts were recorded for this clonotype. V and J are TRBV7-9 and TRBJ2-5; D is perhaps TRBD2 (6 bases). The CDR3 has 15 residues. The V and J ends lost 6 bases and 5 bases respectively, with 19 bases between them. Looked up from germline, CDR1 is SEHNR and CDR2 is FQNEAQ (reference sequence). For the CDR3, the DNA is TGTGCCAGCAGTGATGGGCCAGTTGGAGGGGAGACCCAGTACTTC. It encodes CASSDGPVGGETQYF.

In regard to this clonotype: This could be a read error, since a much larger clone is one nucleotide away. CDR3 DNA: TGTGCCAGCAGCTCGTACATGGATACGCAGTATTTT. Translation: CASSSYMDTQYF. The chain carries TRBV7-2 and TRBJ2-3, with D uncertain. V lost 4 bases, J lost 6 bases, and 8 bases lay in between. This CDR3 is built from 12 residues. CDR1 and CDR2 (germline): SGHTA, FQGNSA.

This clonotype was counted many times. The V and J genes are TRBV6-5 and TRBJ1-4; D uncertain. Germline values: CDR1 MNHEY, CDR2 SVGAGI. Trimming took 0 bases from V and 5 from J, leaving 13 bases between them. The CDR3 length is 16 residues. DNA for the CDR3: TGTGCCAGCAGTTACTCGATTCGCAGTTTGAATGAAAAACTGTTTTTT. Translated, it gives CASSYSIRSLNEKLFF.

Ten or more counts support this clonotype. The rearrangement joins TRBV28 to TRBJ1-6; no clear D. The V end was cut by 3 bases, the J end by 7 bases, with 1 base between. This CDR3 has 11 amino acids. CDR1 is MDHEN and CDR2 is SYDVKM in the germline V gene. CDR3 sequence: CASSFNSPLHF. In DNA form, the CDR3 reads TGTGCCAGCAGTTTCAATTCACCCCTCCACTTT.

This clonotype came up many times. This chain links TRBV24-1 with TRBJ1-2, with no clear D. V was cut by 4 bases and J by 3 bases, with 8 bases left in between. The CDR3 is made up of 13 amino acids. Per germline, CDR1 KGHDR and CDR2 SFDVKD. CDR3 loop: CATSETADYGYTF. DNA of the CDR3: TGTGCCACCAGTGAAACAGCAGACTATGGCTACACCTTC.

Only a few counts were recorded for this clonotype. J is TRBJ1-1 and V is TRBV5-1, with D tentatively TRBD1 (5 bases). CDR3 length: 13 residues. The V gene lost 4 bases and the J gene lost 2 bases, with 9 bases spanning the gap. Germline loops: CDR1 SGHRS, CDR2 YFSETQ. CDR3 in amino acids: CASSPGHNTEAFF. The CDR3 coding sequence is TGCGCCAGCAGCCCCGGACACAACACTGAAGCTTTCTTT.

This clonotype was detected ten times or more. The chain has TRBV30 and TRBJ1-2; 12 nucleotides line up with TRBD1. This CDR3 has 12 amino acids. V was clipped by 6 bases and J by 8 bases; unmatched bases: 4. Looked up from germline, CDR1 is GTSNPN and CDR2 is SVGIG (reference sequence). CDR3 nucleotide sequence: TGTGCCTGCCCGGGACAGGGGGCGGGCTACACCTTC. Its protein product is CACPGQGAGYTF.

The sample holds a few counts of this clonotype. This CDR3 is CASSQGGTGADTQYF. The CDR3 nucleotides are TGCGCCAGCAGCCAAGGCGGGACTGGAGCAGATACGCAGTATTTT. The gene calls are TRBV4-1 and TRBJ2-3, with a possible D match to TRBD2 (6 bases). The germline gives CDR1 MGHRA, CDR2 YSYEKL. CDR3 length: 15 amino acids. Trimming left V 1 base short and J 4 bases short, with 12 bases between.

This clonotype was detected many times. Here the CDR3 reads CAGQTATYEQYF. Written as DNA, the CDR3 is TGTGCCGGTCAGACGGCGACCTACGAGCAGTACTTC. The chain couples TRBV2 to TRBJ2-7; unclear D gene. V was shortened by 11 bases and J by 2 bases, with 13 bases between the two germline ends. The CDR3 is 12 residues long. The germline V gene encodes CDR1 SNHLY and CDR2 FYNNEI.